The clone carrying this T cell receptor (beta chain) has more than one count but fewer than ten. The CDR3 length is 13 residues. Germline CDR1 is SGDLS and CDR2 is YYNGEE. Trimming took 9 bases from V and 5 from J; bases not matched to a gene: 9. This sample stems from a study of blood T cell repertoires in COVID-19. The data were produced by immunoSEQ multiplex PCR, yet TCRdb's version contains in-frame clones alone and is incomplete. The data show approximately 160,000 clones, with around four fifths seen just once and less than 4.5% held by the top ten. Source material: PBMCs or T cells enriched from blood (not recorded which). The receptor was derived from a woman aged 45-65 years in a cohort exposed to, infected with or recovered from COVID-19 (not recorded which). The chain is built from TRBV9 and TRBJ2-3; 7 positions match TRBD1. CDR3 DNA: TGTGCCACCTCCCGGGACAGTCTAGATACGCAGTATTTT. This codes for CATSRDSLDTQYF.